A selection of T cell receptor beta chains follows, all from one sample in a study of T cells in Graves' hyperthyroidism and ophthalmopathy. A single record per CDR3 protein comes from TCRdb applying MiXCR to the multiplex PCR reads. The sample holds around 450,000 distinct CDR3 sequences, approximately 14% seen once. The sequenced material came from blood. Receptors were obtained from a woman aged 18-30 years with Graves' hyperthyroidism. Each CDR3 is given with its conserved first and last residue. A D gene is named only where the DNA matches it firmly. Size tells how often a clone was seen (once, few, many) or the class of an expanded clone, and some rows leave it out.

j_call d_call cdr3_length clone_size v_call cdr3_aa cdr3_nt
TRBJ1-5 TRBD1 16 many TRBV19 CASSTTGKVGNQPQHF TGTGCCAGTAGTACGACAGGGAAGGTGGGAAATCAGCCCCAGCATTTT
TRBJ1-5 - 15 many TRBV9 CASSVDGGGNQPQHF TGTGCCAGCAGCGTAGATGGAGGGGGCAATCAGCCCCAGCATTTT
TRBJ1-6 - 15 many TRBV12-3/TRBV12-4 CASSFSWELGSPLHF TGTGCCAGCAGTTTTTCGTGGGAATTGGGCTCACCCCTCCACTTT
TRBJ2-1 TRBD2 15 few TRBV3-1 CASSAGTSGYNEQFF TGTGCCAGCAGTGCCGGGACTAGCGGTTACAATGAGCAGTTCTTC
TRBJ2-5 TRBD2 17 many TRBV10-1 CASSESERAGDYETQYF TGCGCCAGCAGTGAGTCCGAAAGAGCGGGAGACTATGAGACCCAGTACTTC
TRBJ2-7 TRBD2 11 many TRBV20-1 CSASGSFEQYF TGCAGTGCAAGCGGGAGCTTCGAGCAGTACTTC
TRBJ1-2 - 15 - TRBV9 CASSSRPFSAEGYTF TGTGCCAGCAGCTCCCGACCCTTTTCGGCGGAGGGCTACACCTTC
TRBJ2-7 - 14 many TRBV28 CASIPPGQLYEQYF TGTGCCAGCATACCTCCGGGACAACTCTACGAGCAGTACTTC
TRBJ1-2 - 13 many TRBV7-8 CASAVTVNYGYTF TGTGCCAGCGCCGTAACAGTGAACTATGGCTACACCTTC
TRBJ2-5 - 14 - TRBV28 CASRTFGEGETQYF TGTGCCAGCAGGACCTTCGGCGAAGGGGAGACCCAGTACTTC
TRBJ2-5 - 16 many TRBV28 CASSPGQGTRQETQYF TGTGCCAGCAGTCCAGGACAGGGGACTAGGCAAGAGACCCAGTACTTC
TRBJ1-2 - 15 - TRBV7-3 CASSYQPGSNYGYTF TGTGCCAGCAGCTACCAACCAGGGTCTAACTATGGCTACACCTTC
TRBJ2-7 TRBD2 15 - TRBV5-4 CASSQVGTSGSEQYF TGTGCCAGCAGCCAAGTAGGGACTAGCGGGAGCGAGCAGTACTTC
TRBJ2-3 - 14 many TRBV7-2 CASSSPGNTDTQYF TGTGCCAGCAGCTCCCCGGGAAACACAGATACGCAGTATTTT
TRBJ1-4 TRBD1 17 - TRBV11-2 CASSSRQGQRLNEKLFF TGTGCCAGCAGCTCTCGACAGGGGCAACGCCTTAATGAAAAACTGTTTTTT
TRBJ2-3 - 13 - TRBV2 CASSDASTDTQYF TGTGCCAGCAGTGATGCTAGCACAGATACGCAGTATTTT